These 9 T cell receptor beta chains originate from one sample sequenced in a study of neurological immune-mediated disorders. TCRdb itself ran the 5' RACE reads through MiXCR, one entry per CDR3 protein. The repertoire holds 70,000 to 95,000 distinct CDR3 sequences, with 15% to 20% as singletons. What was sequenced was PBMCs. The receptors were gathered from a woman aged 40 to 55 in good health.

This clonotype was detected ten times or more. The chain is built from TRBV7-2 and TRBJ2-3; maybe TRBD1 (5 bases). CDR1 is SGHTA, CDR2 FQGNSA, per germline. The V end was cut by 4 bases, the J end by 4 bases, with 9 bases between. The CDR3 contains 13 residues. CDR3 region: CASSSQDPDTQYF. The CDR3 bases are TGTGCCAGCAGCTCACAGGACCCAGATACGCAGTATTTT.

This clonotype has ten or more counts. This sequence joins TRBV7-2 and TRBJ2-7; TRBD1 or TRBD2 may be the D gene (6 bases each). The CDR3 has 15 amino acids. Germline CDR1 is SGHTA and CDR2 is FQGNSA. V lost 1 base and J 5 bases, leaving 15 bases between the germline ends. The CDR3 reads CASSLDGGRGNEQYF. CDR3 sequence (DNA): TGTGCCAGCAGCTTAGATGGGGGGCGCGGGAACGAGCAGTACTTC.

The sample holds many counts of this clonotype. The chain employs TRBV27 and TRBJ2-1; D uncertain. Looked up from germline, CDR1 is MNHEY and CDR2 is SMNVEV (reference sequence). The CDR3 consists of 13 residues. Trimming took off 5 bases at V and 6 bases at J, with 11 bases between the two ends. The CDR3 loop is CASSRGMGNEQFF. The CDR3 region has the DNA TGTGCCAGCAGTCGAGGAATGGGCAATGAGCAGTTCTTC.

The chain recombines TRBV6-5 with TRBJ2-5; D might be TRBD2 (5 bases). V was pared by 6 bases and J by 5 bases, with 19 bases between. Germline V gene data show CDR1 as MNHEY and CDR2 as SVGAGI. The CDR3 loop spans 15 amino acids. CDR3 in amino acids: CASSPPGLEGETQYF. In nucleotides, the CDR3 is TGTGCCAGCAGCCCTCCCGGCCTCGAGGGCGAGACCCAGTACTTC.

A few counts support this clonotype. The chain employs TRBV6-6 and TRBJ2-1; D may be TRBD2 (6 bases). The CDR3 is made up of 13 amino acids. Germline CDR1 MNHNY, CDR2 SVGAGI (reference sequence). The V gene lost 5 bases and the J gene lost 3 bases, with 8 bases spanning the gap. The CDR3 spells CASSAGGYNEQFF. The CDR3 DNA is TGTGCCAGCAGTGCCGGGGGCTACAATGAGCAGTTCTTC.

This clonotype was seen many times. The V gene is TRBV2, the J gene TRBJ2-5; D tentatively reads TRBD1 or TRBD2 (6 bases each). Per the germline V gene, CDR1 is SNHLY and CDR2 is FYNNEI. Deletions cut 3 bases from V and 1 base from J, with 12 bases between. This CDR3 is built from 15 residues. CDR3 DNA: TGTGCCAGCAGTGAGGAGGGGGAATTCCAAGAGACCCAGTACTTC. Protein product: CASSEEGEFQETQYF.

Many counts were recorded for this clonotype. J is TRBJ1-2 and V is TRBV20-1, with no clear D. This CDR3 is 14 amino acids long. Germline V CDR1 and CDR2: DFQATT, SNEGSKA (reference sequence). V was trimmed by 1 base and J by 1 base, leaving 10 bases between them. CDR3 amino acids: CSARVDQVNYGYTF. CDR3 bases: TGCAGTGCTAGAGTGGACCAAGTTAACTATGGCTACACCTTC.

This chain links TRBV28 with TRBJ1-5; TRBD1 aligns across 7 bases. Germline V CDR1 and CDR2: MDHEN, SYDVKM. V trimming: 5 bases; J trimming: 6 bases; junction bases outside the gene matches: 7. This CDR3 region has 14 residues. The CDR3 region is CASSHQGVAQPQHF. CDR3 bases: TGTGCCAGCAGTCATCAGGGGGTCGCTCAGCCCCAGCATTTT. Combining the CDR3 with reference TRBV28 and TRBJ1-5 gives the whole variable domain DVKVTQSSRYLVKRTGEKVFLECVQDMDHENMFWYRQDPGLGLRLIYFSYDVKMKEKGDIPEGYSVSREKKERFSLILESASTNQTSMYLCASSHQGVAQPQHFGDGTRLSIL.

The chain's CDR3 is CASSYPESPIHF. The CDR3 bases are TGTGCCAGCAGTTACCCGGAATCACCCATACACTTT. The J gene is TRBJ1-6, the V gene TRBV6-2 or TRBV6-3, with D hard to call. CDR3 size: 12 residues. Germline V gene data show CDR1 as MNHEY and CDR2 as SVGEGT. V gave up 2 bases and J gave up 19 bases, with 15 bases separating them.